The 11 T cell receptor beta chains reported below all come from one sample, sequenced in a study of molecular identifiers for immune sequencing clone quantification. MiXCR, applied by TCRdb to the PCR reads, yields one record per CDR3 protein. Of about 510,000 distinct CDR3 sequences listed, about 22% were seen once; the top ten hold around 0.84%. The sample consisted of naive CD8+ T cells from blood, with Jurkat cell RNA spiked in. Regarding subset: FACS-sorted CD8+CD4-CCR7+CD45RA+ naive T cells. These receptors were collected from a human donor in good health. Some libraries in this study had Jurkat cell RNA spiked in.

This clonotype was seen more than once but under ten times. The rearrangement joins TRBV30 to TRBJ1-5, with a possible D match to TRBD1 (6 bases). Germline V gene data show CDR1 as GTSNPN and CDR2 as SVGIG (reference sequence). CDR3 size: 15 residues. The V gene lost 3 bases and the J gene lost 0 bases, with 12 bases spanning the gap. DNA for the CDR3: TGTGCCTGGAGGGACGGGACACATAGCAATCAGCCCCAGCATTTT. Amino acid sequence: CAWRDGTHSNQPQHF.

This clonotype was found many times. V gene TRBV29-1 combines with J gene TRBJ1-2; D remains ambiguous. Germline V CDR1 and CDR2: SQVTM, ANQGSEA. CDR3 size: 15 residues. The ends were cut back, 5 bases at V and 0 bases at J, with 16 bases in the middle. The CDR3 sequence: CSVLLGSSPNYGYTF. The CDR3 DNA sequence: TGCAGCGTTTTACTGGGCAGCTCTCCTAACTATGGCTACACCTTC.

The V call is TRBV12-3 or TRBV12-4, the J call TRBJ2-3; D may be TRBD2 (6 bases). V was clipped by 6 bases and J by 7 bases, with 23 bases between them. The CDR3 is 16 amino acids. CDR3 DNA: TGTGCCAGCAGGGCGACCGGGACTGCACGGGCGAATACGCAGTATTTT. Amino acid sequence: CASRATGTARANTQYF.

As regards this clonotype: A much larger clone is a single base away; this may be a read error. This chain joins TRBV28 and TRBJ1-1; D gene ambiguous. Germline assignment: CDR1 MDHEN and CDR2 SYDVKM. The CDR3 sequence is 13 residues long. Trimming left V 4 bases short and J 9 bases short, with 15 bases between. CDR3 loop: CASSYEWVEQAFF. Here the CDR3 DNA reads TGTGCCAGCAGTTATGAGTGGGTGGAACAAGCTTTCTTT.

The genes are TRBV30 and TRBJ1-1; D unresolved. Germline CDR1 is GTSNPN and CDR2 is SVGIG (reference sequence). There are 13 residues in the CDR3. V was pared by 2 bases and J by 0 bases, with 7 bases between. The CDR3 reads CAWSKGLNTEAFF. The CDR3 nucleotides read TGTGCCTGGAGTAAGGGCCTGAACACTGAAGCTTTCTTT.

There are many counts of this clonotype. J is TRBJ2-2 and V is TRBV29-1; 7 bases are a match to TRBD1. The CDR3 loop spans 12 amino acids. J lost 5 bases, V lost 6 bases, and 3 bases had no gene match. Germline V gene data show CDR1 as SQVTM and CDR2 as ANQGSEA. The CDR3 sequence: CSVTGLTGELFF. In nucleotides, the CDR3 is TGCAGCGTGACAGGGTTAACCGGGGAGCTGTTTTTT.

This clonotype came up many times. This rearrangement joins TRBV6-5 to TRBJ2-5; no firm D call. Trimming left V 5 bases short and J 4 bases short, with 5 bases between. Germline V gene sequence: CDR1 MNHEY, CDR2 SVGAGI. This CDR3 has 11 residues. The CDR3 is CASSPGETQYF. CDR3 DNA: TGTGCCAGCAGTCCCGGAGAGACCCAGTACTTC.

Notes on this clonotype: This sequence may be a read error, since a much larger clone differs from it by one base. This sequence joins TRBV30 and TRBJ2-4; possibly TRBD2 for D (5 bases). CDR1 and CDR2 (germline): GTSNPN, SVGIG (reference sequence). The CDR3 runs to 15 residues. This CDR3 reads CAWRDGILAKDIQYF. For the CDR3, the DNA is TGTGCCTGGAGGGATGGAATCCTAGCCAAAGACATTCAGTACTTC.

This clonotype was counted a few times. This sequence joins TRBV20-1 and TRBJ2-4; a possible D gene is TRBD1 (6 bases). CDR3 size: 16 residues. Between the trimmed V and J ends, which lost 5 bases and 5 bases, there was a span of 22 bases. Germline CDR1 reads DFQATT; CDR2 reads SNEGSKA (reference sequence). The CDR3 region is CSAQPTGWASENIQYF. The CDR3 DNA reads as TGCAGTGCTCAACCAACAGGGTGGGCGAGTGAAAACATTCAGTACTTC.

Ten or more counts support this clonotype. The chain joins TRBV28 to TRBJ2-3; 9 nucleotides match TRBD2. The germline V gene encodes CDR1 MDHEN and CDR2 SYDVKM. CDR3 size: 18 residues. The ends lost 0 bases at V and 2 bases at J; junction bases unmatched: 9. The CDR3 protein is CASSLWASTSGATDTQYF. The CDR3 DNA reads TGTGCCAGCAGTTTATGGGCATCGACTAGCGGAGCCACAGATACGCAGTATTTT.

In this sample, this clonotype turned up a few times. The chain uses TRBV19 and TRBJ1-1, with D maybe TRBD1 (5 bases). From germline, CDR1 is LNHDA and CDR2 SQIVND (reference sequence). V was shortened by 1 base and J by 1 base, with 7 bases between the two germline ends. This CDR3 has 14 residues. The DNA for the CDR3 is TGTGCCAGTAGTATAGGGGGACCGAACACTGAAGCTTTCTTT. It specifies CASSIGGPNTEAFF.